These 17 T cell receptor beta chains were all obtained from the same sample, sequenced in a study of blood T cell repertoires in COVID-19. Here immunoSEQ multiplex PCR was the method, and the copy in TCRdb shows in-frame clones only, minus some. This sample has approximately 120,000 clones, with roughly 80% found just once. The sample was peripheral blood. All receptors derive from a man at least 80 years old with COVID-19, enrolled during active disease.

The rearrangement uses TRBV9 and TRBJ2-3, with 7 bases lining up with TRBD1. CDR1 is SGDLS, CDR2 YYNGEE, per germline. The junction had 6 bases not matched to a gene; V was cut back by 2 bases and J by 0 bases. The CDR3 is 16 residues long. The CDR3 DNA reads as TGTGCCAGCAGCGTGGGGACAGCACCTAGCACAGATACGCAGTATTTT. It encodes CASSVGTAPSTDTQYF.

A single count supports this clone. The chain uses TRBV5-4 and TRBJ2-5, with D possibly being TRBD2 (6 bases). Trimming took 0 bases from V and 4 from J, leaving 10 bases between them. CDR1 and CDR2 from the germline V gene are SGHNT and YYREEE (reference sequence). This CDR3 is built from 14 residues. CDR3 sequence (DNA): TGTGCCAGCAGCTTGGCGGGAGCAGGAGAGACCCAGTACTTC. Translation: CASSLAGAGETQYF.

CDR3 DNA: TGTGCCAGCAGCGTAGCTAGCGGGGAATACAATGAGCAGTTCTTC. Amino acid sequence: CASSVASGEYNEQFF. The gene calls are TRBV9 and TRBJ2-1; TRBD2 agrees at 9 bases. Looked up from germline, CDR1 is SGDLS and CDR2 is YYNGEE. With V trimmed by 0 bases and J by 4 bases, 2 bases remained unmatched. The CDR3 runs 15 residues.

The rearrangement links TRBV10-3 to TRBJ2-7, with 9 bases identical to TRBD1. V gave up 3 bases and J gave up 1 base; unmatched junction bases: 1. The CDR3 has 14 amino acids. Germline loops: CDR1 ENHRY, CDR2 SYGVKD. For the CDR3, the DNA is TGTGCCATCAGTGATGGACAGGGGTCCTACGAGCAGTACTTC. It is translated as CAISDGQGSYEQYF.

This rearrangement joins TRBV5-1 to TRBJ1-3, with TRBD1 as a possible D gene (5 bases). The ends were cut back, 0 bases at V and 0 bases at J, with 16 bases in the middle. Germline V gene sequence: CDR1 SGHRS, CDR2 YFSETQ. This CDR3 is built from 18 residues. As DNA, the CDR3 is TGCGCCAGCAGCTTGGCCGTGACAGCGTCTACCTCTGGAAACACCATATATTTT. Translating gives CASSLAVTASTSGNTIYF. The variable domain in full, with the rest retrieved from reference TRBV5-1 and TRBJ1-3, is KAGVTQTPRYLIKTRGQQVTLSCSPISGHRSVSWYQQTPGQGLQFLFEYFSETQRNKGNFPGRFSGRQFSNSRSEMNVSTLELGDSALYLCASSLAVTASTSGNTIYFGEGSWLTVV.

This chain uses TRBV2 with TRBJ1-6; no clear D. The V gene lost 7 bases and the J gene lost 0 bases, with 10 bases spanning the gap. The CDR3 consists of 15 residues. Germline V lookup: CDR1 SNHLY, CDR2 FYNNEI. CDR3 residues: CASTLESSYNSPLHF. The CDR3, as DNA: TGTGCCAGCACACTGGAGAGCTCCTATAATTCACCCCTCCACTTT. Combining the CDR3 with reference TRBV2 and TRBJ1-6 gives the whole variable domain EPEVTQTPSHQVTQMGQEVILRCVPISNHLYFYWYRQILGQKVEFLVSFYNNEISEKSEIFDDQFSVERPDGSNFTLKIRSTKLEDSAMYFCASTLESSYNSPLHFGNGTRLTVT.

Notes on this clone: At one boundary the junction diverges from the germline segment, which might be a read error. This chain uses TRBV5-5 with TRBJ1-6; the match to TRBD1 covers 8 bases. This CDR3 has 14 amino acids. Germline CDR1 reads SGHKS; CDR2 reads YYEKEE (reference sequence). As DNA, the CDR3 is TGTGCCAGCAGTTTGGACAGGGCGCATTCACCCCTCCACTTT. It is translated as CASSLDRAHSPLHF.

The CDR3 loop reads CASSTPLAGGPHEQYF. CDR3 in DNA: TGTGCCAGCAGCACCCCACTAGCGGGAGGGCCCCACGAGCAGTACTTC. V usage is TRBV11-1 and J usage is TRBJ2-7, with TRBD2 matching over 13 bases. Trimming cost V 5 bases and J 5 bases; bases outside gene matches: 9. The CDR3 length is 16 residues. Per germline, CDR1 SGHAT and CDR2 FQDESV (reference sequence).

This chain joins TRBV7-2 and TRBJ2-5; TRBD2 aligns across 7 bases. The CDR3 sequence is 16 residues long. Germline V CDR1 and CDR2: SGHTA, FQGNSA. Trimming cost V 1 base and J 4 bases; bases outside gene matches: 9. In nucleotides, the CDR3 is TGTGCCAGCAGCTTAGTGCTTCTGGCGGGAGCAGAGACCCAGTACTTC. Amino acid sequence: CASSLVLLAGAETQYF.

The gene calls are TRBV7-2 and TRBJ1-6; D is unclear. The CDR3 is 14 residues long. Looked up from germline, CDR1 is SGHTA and CDR2 is FQGNSA. V was clipped by 2 bases and J by 8 bases, with 10 bases between them. Here the CDR3 reads CASSLRHEDSPLHF. The CDR3 coding sequence is TGTGCCAGCAGCTTAAGGCATGAGGATTCACCCCTCCACTTT.

The chain is built from TRBV3-1 (or the pseudogene TRBV3-2) and TRBJ2-7; TRBD2 is a possible D gene (6 bases). Germline lookup yields CDR1 LGHDT and CDR2 YNNKEL (reference sequence). The CDR3 contains 17 residues. The ends were cut back, 0 bases at V and 3 bases at J, with 18 bases in the middle. CDR3 nucleotide sequence: TGTGCCAGCAGCCAAGATGCGCGGGACCCGCCCCGCTACGAGCAGTACTTC. It translates to CASSQDARDPPRYEQYF.

This chain joins TRBV7-9 and TRBJ2-1; 9 bases fit TRBD2. Looked up from germline, CDR1 is SEHNR and CDR2 is FQNEAQ (reference sequence). The J segment lost 5 bases and the V segment lost 5 bases, leaving 10 bases of the junction unmatched. The CDR3 length is 16 residues. The CDR3 reads CASSPWSSGTNNEQFF. The CDR3 DNA follows: TGTGCCAGCAGCCCCTGGTCTAGCGGGACAAACAATGAGCAGTTCTTC.

The rearrangement uses TRBV10-3 and TRBJ2-3; 8 nucleotides line up with TRBD2. V was pared by 10 bases and J by 0 bases, with 9 bases of the junction left unmatched. Looked up from germline, CDR1 is ENHRY and CDR2 is SYGVKD. The CDR3 loop spans 15 amino acids. The DNA of the CDR3 is TGTGCCACGAGAGAGACTAGCGCAAGCACAGATACGCAGTATTTT. This sequence encodes CATRETSASTDTQYF.

The J gene is TRBJ1-2, the V gene TRBV6-5; TRBD1 matches 9 bases. Germline values: CDR1 MNHEY, CDR2 SVGAGI. This CDR3 contains 14 residues. The V and J ends lost 5 bases and 5 bases, in that order; junction bases with no gene match: 6. The CDR3 sequence is CASSRQGVGYGYTF. The DNA for the CDR3 is TGTGCCAGCAGTCGACAGGGGGTTGGGTATGGCTACACCTTC.

This chain connects TRBV29-1 to TRBJ2-7, with 9 bases fitting TRBD1. This CDR3 has 13 residues. Trimming cost V 3 bases and J 2 bases; bases outside gene matches: 2. CDR1 and CDR2 from the germline V gene are SQVTM and ANQGSEA. CDR3 in amino acids: CSVDGQGTYEQYF. The CDR3 DNA reads TGCAGCGTTGACGGACAGGGGACCTACGAGCAGTACTTC.

The CDR3 reads CSFWGGLYNEQFF. The CDR3 bases are TGCAGCTTCTGGGGGGGCTTATACAATGAGCAGTTCTTC. This chain joins TRBV29-1 and TRBJ2-1, with a tentative D call TRBD2 (7 bases). Germline CDR1 and CDR2: SQVTM and ANQGSEA. Between the trimmed V and J ends, which lost 8 bases and 4 bases, there was a span of 15 bases. The CDR3 spans 13 residues.

This clone was observed a handful of times. The V gene is TRBV5-1, the J gene TRBJ1-2; TRBD1 matches at 9 bases. The CDR3 extends over 15 amino acids. CDR1 and CDR2 from the germline V gene are SGHRS and YFSETQ. The J segment lost 8 bases and the V segment lost 7 bases, leaving 15 bases of the junction unmatched. CDR3 protein: CASSTGTGPLEGYTF. CDR3 sequence (DNA): TGCGCCAGCTCCACCGGGACAGGGCCCCTAGAGGGCTACACCTTC.